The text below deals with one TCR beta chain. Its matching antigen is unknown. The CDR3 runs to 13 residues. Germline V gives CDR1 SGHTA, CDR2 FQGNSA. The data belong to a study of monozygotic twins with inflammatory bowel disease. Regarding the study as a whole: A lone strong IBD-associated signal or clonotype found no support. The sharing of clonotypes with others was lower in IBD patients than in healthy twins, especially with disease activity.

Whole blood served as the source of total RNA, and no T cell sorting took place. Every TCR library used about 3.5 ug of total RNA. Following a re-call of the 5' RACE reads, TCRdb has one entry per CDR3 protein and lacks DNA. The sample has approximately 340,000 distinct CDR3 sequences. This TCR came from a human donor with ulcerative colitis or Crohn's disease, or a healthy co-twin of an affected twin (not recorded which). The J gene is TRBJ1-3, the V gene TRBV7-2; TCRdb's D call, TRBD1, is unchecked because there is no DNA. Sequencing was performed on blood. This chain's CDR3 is CASSYPGGGWIYF.